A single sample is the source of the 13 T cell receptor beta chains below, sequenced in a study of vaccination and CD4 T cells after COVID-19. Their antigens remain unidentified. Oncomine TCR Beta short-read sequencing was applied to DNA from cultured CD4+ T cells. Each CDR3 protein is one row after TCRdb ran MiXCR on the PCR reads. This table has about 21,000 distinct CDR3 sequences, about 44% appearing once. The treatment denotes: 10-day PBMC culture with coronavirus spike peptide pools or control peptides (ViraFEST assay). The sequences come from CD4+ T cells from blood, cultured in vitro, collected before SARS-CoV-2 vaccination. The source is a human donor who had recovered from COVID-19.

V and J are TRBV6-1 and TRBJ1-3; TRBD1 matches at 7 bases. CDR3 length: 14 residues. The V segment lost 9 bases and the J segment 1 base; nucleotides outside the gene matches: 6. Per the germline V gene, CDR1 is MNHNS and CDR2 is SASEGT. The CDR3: CASKTGWSGNTIYF. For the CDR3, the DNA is TGTGCCAGTAAGACAGGGTGGTCTGGAAACACCATATATTTT.

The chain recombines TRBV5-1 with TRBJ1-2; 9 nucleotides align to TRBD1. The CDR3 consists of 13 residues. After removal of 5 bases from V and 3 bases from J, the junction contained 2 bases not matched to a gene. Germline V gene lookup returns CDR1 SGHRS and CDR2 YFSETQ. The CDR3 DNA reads TGCGCCAGCAGACGGGACAGGGACTATGGCTACACCTTC. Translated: CASRRDRDYGYTF. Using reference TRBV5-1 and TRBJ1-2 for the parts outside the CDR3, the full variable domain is KAGVTQTPRYLIKTRGQQVTLSCSPISGHRSVSWYQQTPGQGLQFLFEYFSETQRNKGNFPGRFSGRQFSNSRSEMNVSTLELGDSALYLCASRRDRDYGYTFGSGTRLTVV.

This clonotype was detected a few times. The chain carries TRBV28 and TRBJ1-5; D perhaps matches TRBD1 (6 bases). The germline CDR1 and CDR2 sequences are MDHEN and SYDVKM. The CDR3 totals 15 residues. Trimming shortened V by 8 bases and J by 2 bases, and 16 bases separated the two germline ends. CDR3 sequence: CASCSGGDGNQPQHF. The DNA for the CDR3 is TGTGCCAGCTGTAGCGGGGGCGACGGCAATCAGCCCCAGCATTTT.

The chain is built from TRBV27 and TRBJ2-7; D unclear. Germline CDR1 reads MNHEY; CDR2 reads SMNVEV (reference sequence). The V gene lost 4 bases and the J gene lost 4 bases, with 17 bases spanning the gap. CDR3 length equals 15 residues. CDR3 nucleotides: TGTGCCAGCAGTTCCGGGTCCACTAAAGTTTACGAGCAGTACTTC. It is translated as CASSSGSTKVYEQYF.

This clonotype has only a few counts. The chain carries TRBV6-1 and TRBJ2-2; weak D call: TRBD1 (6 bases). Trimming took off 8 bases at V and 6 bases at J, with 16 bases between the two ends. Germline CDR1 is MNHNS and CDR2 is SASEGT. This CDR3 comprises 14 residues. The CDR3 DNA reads TGTGCCAGCGAGACGGTACAGGGCGCCGGGGAGCTGTTTTTT. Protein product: CASETVQGAGELFF.

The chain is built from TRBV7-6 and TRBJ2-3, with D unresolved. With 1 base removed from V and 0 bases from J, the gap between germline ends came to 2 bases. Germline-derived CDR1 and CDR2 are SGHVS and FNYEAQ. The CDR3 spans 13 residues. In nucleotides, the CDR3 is TGTGCCAGCAGCTTAGAGAGCACAGATACGCAGTATTTT. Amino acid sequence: CASSLESTDTQYF. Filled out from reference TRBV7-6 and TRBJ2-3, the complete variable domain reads GAGVSQSPRYKVTKRGQDVALRCDPISGHVSLYWYRQALGQGPEFLTYFNYEAQQDKSGLPNDRFSAERPEGSISTLTIQRTEQRDSAMYRCASSLESTDTQYFGPGTRLTVL.

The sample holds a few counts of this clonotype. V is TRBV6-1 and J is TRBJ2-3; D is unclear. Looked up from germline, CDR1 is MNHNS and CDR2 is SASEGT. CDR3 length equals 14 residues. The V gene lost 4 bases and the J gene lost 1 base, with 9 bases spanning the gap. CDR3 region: CASSADLGTDTQYF. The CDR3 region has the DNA TGTGCCAGCAGTGCCGACTTGGGCACAGATACGCAGTATTTT.

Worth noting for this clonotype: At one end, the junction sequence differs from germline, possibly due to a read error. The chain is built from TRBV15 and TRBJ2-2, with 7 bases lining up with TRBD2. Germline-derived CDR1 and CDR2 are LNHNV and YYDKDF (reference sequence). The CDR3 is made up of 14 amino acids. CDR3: CATSWSGNTGEPFF. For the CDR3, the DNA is TGTGCCACCAGCTGGAGCGGGAACACCGGGGAGCCGTTTTTT.

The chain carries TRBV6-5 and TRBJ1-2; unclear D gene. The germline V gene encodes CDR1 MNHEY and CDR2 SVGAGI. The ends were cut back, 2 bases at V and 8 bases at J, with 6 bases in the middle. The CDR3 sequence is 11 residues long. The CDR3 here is CASSYAGGYTF. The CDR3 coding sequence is TGTGCCAGCAGTTACGCAGGCGGCTACACCTTC.

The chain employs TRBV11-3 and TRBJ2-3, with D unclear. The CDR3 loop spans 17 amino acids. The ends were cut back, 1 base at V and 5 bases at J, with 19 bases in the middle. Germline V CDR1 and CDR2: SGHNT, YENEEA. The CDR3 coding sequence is TGTGCCAGCAGCTTAGGTGGCCCCCAATCAGATGGAGATACGCAGTATTTT. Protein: CASSLGGPQSDGDTQYF.

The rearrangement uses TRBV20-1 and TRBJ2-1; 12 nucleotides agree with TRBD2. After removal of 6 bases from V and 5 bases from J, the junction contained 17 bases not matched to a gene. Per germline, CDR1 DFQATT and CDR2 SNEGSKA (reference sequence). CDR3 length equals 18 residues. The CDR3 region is CSAEPGLAGRRNHNEQFF. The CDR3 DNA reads TGCAGTGCAGAACCGGGACTAGCGGGCCGCAGGAACCACAATGAGCAGTTCTTC.

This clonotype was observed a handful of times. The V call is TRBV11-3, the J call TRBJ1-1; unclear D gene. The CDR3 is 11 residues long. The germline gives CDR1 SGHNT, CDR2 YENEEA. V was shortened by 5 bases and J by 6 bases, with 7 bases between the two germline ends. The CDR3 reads CASSRRSEAFF. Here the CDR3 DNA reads TGTGCCAGCAGCAGACGGTCTGAAGCTTTCTTT.

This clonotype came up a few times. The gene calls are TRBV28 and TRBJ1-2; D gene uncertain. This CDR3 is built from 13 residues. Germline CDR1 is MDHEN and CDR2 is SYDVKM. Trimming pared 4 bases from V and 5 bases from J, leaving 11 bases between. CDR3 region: CASSSSGLYGYTF. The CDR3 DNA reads TGTGCCAGCAGTTCCTCGGGCCTTTATGGCTACACCTTC.